These 22 T cell receptor beta chains were sequenced from one sample in a study of regulatory T cells in long-lasting Graves disease. Time point reported: persistent/refractory GD, antithyroid drugs over 5 years with positive TRAb. PBMC-extracted RNA yielded the TCR library. Arm-PCR of CDR3 regions with iRepertoire HTBI primers generated TCR beta libraries. TCRdb analysed the multiplex PCR reads with MiXCR anew, one entry per CDR3 protein. The table shows roughly 400,000 distinct CDR3 sequences, with 20% to 25% occurring only once. The source was peripheral blood mononuclear cells (PBMCs), collected when the disease was refractory, from a patient treated with antithyroid drugs. Every receptor here comes from a female donor with Graves disease.

This clonotype was observed once. The chain combines TRBV7-9 with TRBJ1-5; D may be TRBD1 (5 bases). V was trimmed by 3 bases and J by 1 base, leaving 16 bases between them. The CDR3 totals 17 residues. The V gene's germline CDR1 is SEHNR and CDR2 FQNEAQ (reference sequence). In DNA, the CDR3 is TGTGCCAGCAGCTTGGGGGTTGGGTTATCGAGCAATCAGCCCCAGCATTTT. Protein sequence: CASSLGVGLSSNQPQHF.

This clonotype was recorded a few times. The chain uses TRBV15 and TRBJ2-7; 7 positions match TRBD1. V lost 0 bases to trimming and J lost 2 bases; unmatched junction nucleotides: 1. The CDR3 is 14 residues long. Germline CDR1 and CDR2: LNHNV and YYDKDF (reference sequence). The CDR3, as DNA: TGTGCCACCAGCAGAGAGGGACAGCCCTACGAGCAGTACTTC. Protein sequence: CATSREGQPYEQYF.

This clonotype was counted only a few times. The chain joins TRBV5-1 to TRBJ1-1; unclear D gene. Looked up from germline, CDR1 is SGHRS and CDR2 is YFSETQ. The CDR3 contains 13 residues. Trimming cost V 0 bases and J 4 bases, with 7 bases left between them. CDR3 coding DNA: TGCGCCAGCAGCTTGGACGGATCCACTGAAGCTTTCTTT. Translating gives CASSLDGSTEAFF.

There are many counts of this clonotype. V and J are TRBV28 and TRBJ1-1; D is possibly TRBD1 (5 bases). The V end was cut by 2 bases, the J end by 6 bases, with 13 bases between. This CDR3 region has 14 residues. The germline gives CDR1 MDHEN, CDR2 SYDVKM. In DNA, the CDR3 is TGTGCCAGCAGTTTAAAGGGGTTATCAGCTGAAGCTTTCTTT. It encodes CASSLKGLSAEAFF.

CDR3 in amino acids: CASAGGRTYEQYF. As DNA, the CDR3 is TGTGCCAGTGCGGGGGGCAGGACCTACGAGCAGTACTTC. V usage is TRBV19 and J usage is TRBJ2-7, with 8 bases aligning to TRBD2. The CDR3 is made up of 13 amino acids. V trimming: 8 bases; J trimming: 2 bases; junction bases outside the gene matches: 5. From germline, CDR1 is LNHDA and CDR2 SQIVND (reference sequence). Based on the CDR3 plus reference TRBV19 and TRBJ2-7, the full variable domain is DGGITQSPKYLFRKEGQNVTLSCEQNLNHDAMYWYRQDPGQGLRLIYYSQIVNDFQKGDIAEGYSVSREKKESFPLTVTSAQKNPTAFYLCASAGGRTYEQYFGPGTRLTVT.

The chain uses TRBV19 and TRBJ2-2, with D uncertain. The V and J ends lost 9 bases and 1 base respectively, with 6 bases between them. CDR3 size: 12 residues. The germline gives CDR1 LNHDA, CDR2 SQIVND (reference sequence). CDR3 nucleotides: TGTGCCAGCTACAGGAACACCGGGGAGCTGTTTTTT. Its translation is CASYRNTGELFF.

The rearrangement uses TRBV6-2 or TRBV6-3 and TRBJ2-3, with TRBD2 identical over 7 bases. Germline lookup yields CDR1 MNHEY and CDR2 SVGEGT. The CDR3 is 16 amino acids. V gave up 2 bases and J gave up 4 bases; unmatched junction bases: 9. CDR3 sequence (DNA): TGTGCCAGCAGTTACGGACGCGGGAGTGTTGCAGATACGCAGTATTTT. It encodes CASSYGRGSVADTQYF.

The chain links TRBV4-1 to TRBJ2-7; 8 bases match TRBD2. The germline V gene has CDR1 MGHRA and CDR2 YSYEKL. CDR3 length: 15 amino acids. Trimming at V came to 3 bases and at J to 9 bases, leaving 13 bases not matched to a gene. CDR3: CASSQTTSAPLGQYF. The DNA of the CDR3 is TGCGCCAGCAGCCAGACGACTAGCGCCCCTCTCGGGCAGTACTTC.

This clonotype appeared a few times. The chain joins TRBV20-1 to TRBJ2-5; D possibly matches TRBD1 or TRBD2 (5 bases each). The CDR3 runs 12 residues. Germline V gene lookup returns CDR1 DFQATT and CDR2 SNEGSKA (reference sequence). This chain's CDR3 is CTTTRGQETQYF. CDR3 coding DNA: TGCACCACGACGAGGGGCCAAGAGACCCAGTACTTC.

This clonotype was seen only a few times. The chain links TRBV7-9 to TRBJ2-5; D may be TRBD1 (6 bases). Germline V gene lookup returns CDR1 SEHNR and CDR2 FQNEAQ (reference sequence). The CDR3 consists of 14 residues. V was shortened by 5 bases and J by 2 bases, with 12 bases between the two germline ends. CDR3 in DNA: TGTGCCAGCAGCATCAGGACAGTACAAGAGACCCAGTACTTC. Protein product: CASSIRTVQETQYF.

The rearrangement joins TRBV6-2 or TRBV6-3 to TRBJ2-1, with D possibly called TRBD1 or TRBD2 (6 bases each). The germline CDR1 and CDR2 sequences are MNHEY and SVGEGT. CDR3 length equals 14 residues. Trimming took off 7 bases at V and 8 bases at J, with 18 bases between the two ends. The CDR3 protein is CASTGGRASHEQFF. The CDR3 nucleotides read TGTGCCAGCACCGGGGGCAGGGCGTCTCATGAGCAGTTCTTC.

The rearrangement joins TRBV20-1 to TRBJ2-1, with 11 positions matching TRBD2. The V gene's germline CDR1 is DFQATT and CDR2 SNEGSKA (reference sequence). Trimming removed 3 bases from V and 4 bases from J; junction bases left unmatched: 14. The CDR3 consists of 18 residues. The CDR3 here is CSASGLAGGPMRYNEQFF. Here the CDR3 DNA reads TGCAGTGCTAGTGGGCTAGCGGGAGGCCCCATGAGATACAATGAGCAGTTCTTC.

The sample holds many counts of this clonotype. The V gene is TRBV2, the J gene TRBJ2-7, with 9 bases that match TRBD1. The ends lost 6 bases at V and 6 bases at J; junction bases unmatched: 15. Germline values: CDR1 SNHLY, CDR2 FYNNEI. The CDR3 is made up of 16 amino acids. The CDR3 nucleotides read TGTGCCAGCAGGAGAGGGCGTGGGACAGGGTCGGCCGAGCAGTACTTC. This encodes CASRRGRGTGSAEQYF.

At least ten counts were recorded for this clonotype. CDR3 coding DNA: TGTGCCAGCAGATCCCGACAGTTAGCCGCAGAGACCCAGTACTTC. It codes for CASRSRQLAAETQYF. The rearrangement links TRBV6-1 to TRBJ2-5; possibly TRBD1 for D (5 bases). Trimming took off 6 bases at V and 4 bases at J, with 18 bases between the two ends. From germline, CDR1 is MNHNS and CDR2 SASEGT. The CDR3 runs 15 residues.

This clonotype was detected only a few times. J is TRBJ2-2 and V is TRBV28, with D perhaps matching TRBD1 or TRBD2 (6 bases each). The V gene lost 8 bases and the J gene lost 9 bases, with 22 bases spanning the gap. The V gene's germline CDR1 is MDHEN and CDR2 SYDVKM. The CDR3 sequence is 15 residues long. CDR3 sequence: CASGPSSSGDRELFF. CDR3 DNA sequence: TGTGCCAGCGGTCCGTCCTCCTCGGGGGACAGGGAGCTGTTTTTT. The entire variable domain, with the rest obtained from reference TRBV28 and TRBJ2-2, is as follows: DVKVTQSSRYLVKRTGEKVFLECVQDMDHENMFWYRQDPGLGLRLIYFSYDVKMKEKGDIPEGYSVSREKKERFSLILESASTNQTSMYLCASGPSSSGDRELFFGEGSRLTVL.

This clonotype was observed at least ten times. J is TRBJ1-1 and V is TRBV7-9; D uncertain. The CDR3 is 15 residues long. Germline-derived CDR1 and CDR2 are SEHNR and FQNEAQ (reference sequence). The V end was cut by 1 base, the J end by 6 bases, with 15 bases between. CDR3 nucleotide sequence: TGTGCCAGCAGCTTAGGGAGAGGAGGATTATCTGAAGCTTTCTTT. Translating gives CASSLGRGGLSEAFF.

Ten or more counts support this clonotype. The rearrangement uses TRBV2 and TRBJ2-7, with 8 bases identical to TRBD2. Trimming took 5 bases from V and 6 from J; bases not matched to a gene: 9. The CDR3 runs 14 residues. The germline V gene has CDR1 SNHLY and CDR2 FYNNEI. CDR3 sequence: CASSTTSGYSEQYF. Written as DNA, the CDR3 is TGTGCCAGCAGTACCACTAGCGGATACTCCGAGCAGTACTTC.

In this sample, this clonotype turned up a few times. The chain links TRBV7-9 to TRBJ2-2; 7 bases are shared with TRBD2. The V segment lost 0 bases and the J segment 0 bases; nucleotides outside the gene matches: 10. Germline values: CDR1 SEHNR, CDR2 FQNEAQ (reference sequence). The CDR3 is made up of 19 amino acids. The CDR3 DNA reads TGTGCCAGCAGCTTAGCGTGGGTAGCGGGTACCTCGAACACCGGGGAGCTGTTTTTT. As protein: CASSLAWVAGTSNTGELFF.

At least ten counts were recorded for this clonotype. The V call is TRBV2, the J call TRBJ2-4; D is ambiguous. Germline CDR1 is SNHLY and CDR2 is FYNNEI. V lost 2 bases and J lost 6, with 2 bases in between. The CDR3 is 11 amino acids. The CDR3, as DNA: TGTGCCAGCAGTGAATTAAACATTCAGTACTTC. Amino acids: CASSELNIQYF.

This clonotype was seen more than once but under ten times. The chain links TRBV27 to TRBJ1-4, with 9 bases matching TRBD1. Germline CDR1 is MNHEY and CDR2 is SMNVEV (reference sequence). The ends lost 3 bases at V and 0 bases at J; junction bases unmatched: 5. The CDR3 length is 17 residues. For the CDR3, the DNA is TGTGCCAGCAGTTTTAACAGGGGGCTCGCAACTAATGAAAAACTGTTTTTT. As protein: CASSFNRGLATNEKLFF.

This chain connects TRBV6-1 to TRBJ2-2; D is perhaps TRBD1 (6 bases). V lost 8 bases and J lost 3, with 13 bases in between. This CDR3 comprises 14 residues. CDR1 and CDR2 (germline): MNHNS, SASEGT. The CDR3 reads CASAWTVDTGELFF. The CDR3 DNA is TGTGCCAGCGCTTGGACAGTAGACACCGGGGAGCTGTTTTTT.

This clonotype appeared many times. V gene TRBV12-3 or TRBV12-4 combines with J gene TRBJ1-1, with D hard to call. CDR3 length equals 16 residues. The V end was cut by 3 bases, the J end by 4 bases, with 18 bases between. The CDR3 nucleotides are TGTGCCAGCAGTTTTTACGCCAACCCGGGAGGCACTGAAGCTTTCTTT. It specifies CASSFYANPGGTEAFF.